The rows below give T cell receptor beta chains drawn from one sample of a study of blood T cell repertoires in COVID-19. Here immunoSEQ multiplex PCR was the method, and the copy in TCRdb shows in-frame clones only, minus some. The profile shows roughly 86,000 clones, roughly 80% of them singletons. The sample comprised peripheral blood. These receptors came from a man aged 55 to 70 with acute or convalescent COVID-19. Both conserved end residues are part of each CDR3. Some rows mark clone size as missing; the rest say once, few, many or name a class of expanded clone.

.	TRBV7-9	TRBJ2-1	CASIPKGYGTGRNEQFF
.	TRBV2	TRBJ2-7	CASAQGSSYEQYF
.	TRBV11-2	TRBJ1-2	CASSSPGTGNGYTF
.	TRBV10-3	TRBJ1-5	CAISPGGDQPQHF
.	TRBV12-3/TRBV12-4	TRBJ2-1	CASSPGQGREQFF
.	TRBV29-1	TRBJ2-6	CSVELVTGANVLTF
few	TRBV27	TRBJ1-2	CASSFSTGSGYTF
.	TRBV6-5	TRBJ1-1	CASSRHRINTEAFF
few	TRBV3-1/TRBV3-2	TRBJ1-2	CASSQDVGGNYGYTF
.	TRBV11-3	TRBJ2-7	CASSSTGGYEQYF
.	TRBV30	TRBJ2-2	CAWRVRQRNTGELFF
.	TRBV24-1	TRBJ1-1	CATSGATEAFF
.	TRBV19	TRBJ2-5	CASTGQGRETQYF
once	TRBV7-3	TRBJ2-5	CASSLGSGVQETQYF
.	TRBV2	TRBJ1-1	CASSEARGGNTEAFF
.	TRBV6-5	TRBJ1-2	CASSYSAGTINYGYTF
.	TRBV19	TRBJ1-1	CASSIDPDRTEAFF
once	TRBV27	TRBJ2-3	CASRSTSGVPDTQYF
.	TRBV6-5	TRBJ2-4	CDNHRGDEDIQYF
.	TRBV28	TRBJ2-7	CASSLWSEQYF
.	TRBV28	TRBJ2-5	CATRETTETQYF
.	TRBV18	TRBJ1-1	CASSPQKVEAFF
.	TRBV19	TRBJ1-1	CASSFGRGNTEAFF
.	TRBV25-1	TRBJ2-5	CASSETSLPGETQYF
.	TRBV6-2/TRBV6-3	TRBJ2-7	CASSWGDKYEQYF
.	TRBV19	TRBJ1-5	CASSLSRSLGQPQHF
.	TRBV30	TRBJ1-5	CAWSPAGSWGQPQHF
.	TRBV7-9	TRBJ2-3	CASSLPTGDADTQYF
few	TRBV9	TRBJ1-3	CASSPGQGAFGNTIYF
few	TRBV9	TRBJ1-3	CASSEETGTGNTIYF
.	TRBV2	TRBJ1-2	CASSTNYGYTF
.	TRBV9	TRBJ2-2	CASSVGQGNTGELFF
once	TRBV10-2	TRBJ2-5	CASRKTGTSGETQYF
.	TRBV7-3	TRBJ1-1	CASSSTGRAEAFF
.	TRBV6-5	TRBJ2-7	CASSPWGGGYEQYF
.	TRBV5-4	TRBJ1-2	CASSLRGQGDGYTF
many	TRBV18	TRBJ1-2	CASSLPLGGGNGYTF